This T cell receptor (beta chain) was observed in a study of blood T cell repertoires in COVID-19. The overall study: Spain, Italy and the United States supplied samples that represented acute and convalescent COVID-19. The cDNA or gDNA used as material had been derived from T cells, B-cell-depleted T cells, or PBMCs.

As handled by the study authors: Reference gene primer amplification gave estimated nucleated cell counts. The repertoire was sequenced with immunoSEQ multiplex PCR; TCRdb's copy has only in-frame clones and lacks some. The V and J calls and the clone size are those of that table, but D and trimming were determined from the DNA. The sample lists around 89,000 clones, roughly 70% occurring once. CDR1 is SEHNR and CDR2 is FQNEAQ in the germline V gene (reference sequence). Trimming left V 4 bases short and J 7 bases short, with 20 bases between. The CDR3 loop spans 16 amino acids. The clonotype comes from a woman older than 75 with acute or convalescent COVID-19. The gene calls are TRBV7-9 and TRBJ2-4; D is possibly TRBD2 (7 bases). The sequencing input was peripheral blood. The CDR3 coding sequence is TGTGCCAGCAGCTCTCAAAGGGGGGGCAGTACGAACATTCAGTACTTC. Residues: CASSSQRGGSTNIQYF.